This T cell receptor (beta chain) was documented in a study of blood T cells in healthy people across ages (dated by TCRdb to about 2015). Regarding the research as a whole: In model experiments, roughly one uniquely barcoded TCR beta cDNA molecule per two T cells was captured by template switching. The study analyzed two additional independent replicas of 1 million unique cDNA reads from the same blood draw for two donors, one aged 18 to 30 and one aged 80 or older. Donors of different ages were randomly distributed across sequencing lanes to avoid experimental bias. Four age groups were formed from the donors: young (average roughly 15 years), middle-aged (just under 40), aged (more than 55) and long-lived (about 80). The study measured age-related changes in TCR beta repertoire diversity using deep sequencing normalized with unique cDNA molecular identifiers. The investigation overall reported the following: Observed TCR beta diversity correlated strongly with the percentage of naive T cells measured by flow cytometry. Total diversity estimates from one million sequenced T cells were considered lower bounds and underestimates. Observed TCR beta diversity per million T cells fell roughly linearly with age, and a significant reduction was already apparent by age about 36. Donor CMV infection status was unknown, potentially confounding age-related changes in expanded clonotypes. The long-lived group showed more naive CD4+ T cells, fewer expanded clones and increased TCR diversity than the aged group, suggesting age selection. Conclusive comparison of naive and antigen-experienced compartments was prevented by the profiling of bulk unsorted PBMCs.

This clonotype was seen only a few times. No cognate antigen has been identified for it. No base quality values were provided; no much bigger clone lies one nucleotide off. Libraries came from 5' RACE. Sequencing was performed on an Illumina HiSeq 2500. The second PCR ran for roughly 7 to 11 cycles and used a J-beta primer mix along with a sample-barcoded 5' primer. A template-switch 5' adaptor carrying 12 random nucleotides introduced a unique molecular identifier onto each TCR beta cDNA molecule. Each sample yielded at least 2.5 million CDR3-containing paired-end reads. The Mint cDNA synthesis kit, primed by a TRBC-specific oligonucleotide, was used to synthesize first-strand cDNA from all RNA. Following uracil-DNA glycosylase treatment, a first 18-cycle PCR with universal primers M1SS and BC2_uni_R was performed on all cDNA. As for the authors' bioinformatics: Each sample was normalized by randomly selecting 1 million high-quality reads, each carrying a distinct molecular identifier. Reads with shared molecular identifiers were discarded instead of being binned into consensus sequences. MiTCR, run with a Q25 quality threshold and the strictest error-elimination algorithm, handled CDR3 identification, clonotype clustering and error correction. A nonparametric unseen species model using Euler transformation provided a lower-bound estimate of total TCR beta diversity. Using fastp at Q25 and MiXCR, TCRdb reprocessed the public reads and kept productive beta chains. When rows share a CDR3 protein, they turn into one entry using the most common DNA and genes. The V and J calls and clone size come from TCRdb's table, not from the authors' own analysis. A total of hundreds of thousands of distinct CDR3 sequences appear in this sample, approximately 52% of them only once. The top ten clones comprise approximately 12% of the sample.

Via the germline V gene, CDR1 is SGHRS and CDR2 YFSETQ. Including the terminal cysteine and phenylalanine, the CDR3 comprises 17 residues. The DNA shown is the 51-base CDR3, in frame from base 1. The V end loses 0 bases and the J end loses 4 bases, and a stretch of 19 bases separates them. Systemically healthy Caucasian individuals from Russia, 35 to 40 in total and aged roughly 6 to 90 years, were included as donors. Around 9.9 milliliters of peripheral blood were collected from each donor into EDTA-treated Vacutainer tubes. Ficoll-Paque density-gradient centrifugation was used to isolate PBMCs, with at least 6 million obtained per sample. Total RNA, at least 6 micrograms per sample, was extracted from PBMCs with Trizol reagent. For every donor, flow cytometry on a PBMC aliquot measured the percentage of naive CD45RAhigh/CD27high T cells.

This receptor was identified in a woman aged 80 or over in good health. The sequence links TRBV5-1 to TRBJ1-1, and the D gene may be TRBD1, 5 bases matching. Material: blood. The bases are TGCGCCAGCAGCTTGGAAGGGGCAGGAAGGCTAGGCACTGAAGCTTTCTTT. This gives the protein CASSLEGAGRLGTEAFF.